This paragraph covers one T cell receptor (beta chain) sequence. Its antigen is undetermined. This entry belongs to a study of T cells in Graves' hyperthyroidism and ophthalmopathy. Notes on the study in general: Ophthalmopathy, as predicted by the model, came a median roughly 6.5 months after the prediction.

RNA transcripts were the template for amplifying TCR beta CDR3 regions. An initial round of RT-PCR targeting the TCR CDR3 relied on the HTBI primer set. A single record per CDR3 protein comes from TCRdb applying MiXCR to the multiplex PCR reads. The table has around 600,000 distinct CDR3 sequences, less than 45% seen once. The V gene's germline CDR1 is SQVTM and CDR2 ANQGSEA. This CDR3 is 14 amino acids long. Trimming at V came to 0 bases and at J to 7 bases, leaving 6 bases not matched to a gene. The sequence was collected from an adult man with Graves' disease, either hyperthyroidism or ophthalmopathy (not recorded which). The chain links TRBV29-1 to TRBJ1-2, with TRBD1 matching over 9 bases. Sequenced material: peripheral blood or thyroid tissue (not recorded which). DNA of the CDR3: TGCAGCGTTGAAGAGCCTACAGGGGGCCGTGGCTACACCTTC. Its protein product is CSVEEPTGGRGYTF.